Listed below are T cell receptor beta chains from one sample, sequenced in a study of blood T cell repertoires in COVID-19. Sequenced by immunoSEQ multiplex PCR; TCRdb stores in-frame clones only, minus some. Of 70,000 or so clones listed, roughly 91% are singletons. The sequenced sample was peripheral blood. The source of these receptors is a human donor in a cohort sampled during active COVID-19. Each CDR3 is given with its conserved first and last residue. The order of the fields is clone size, D gene, V gene, J gene, CDR3 DNA, CDR3 protein. A D gene is named only where the DNA matches it firmly. Clone size is stated in some rows and not others, as once, few, many or a class when expanded.

NA	NA	TRBV3-1/TRBV3-2	TRBJ2-3	TGTGCCAGCAGCCAAGCTCGAATCAGTACGCAGTATTTT	CASSQARISTQYF
NA	TRBD1	TRBV7-9	TRBJ1-6	TGTGCCAGCAGCTCCGGGACAGGGTACCCACCCCTCCACTTT	CASSSGTGYPPLHF
NA	NA	TRBV29-1	TRBJ2-1	TGCAGCGTTGGCGGTATCCAGGGGCAGTTCTTC	CSVGGIQGQFF
NA	NA	TRBV2	TRBJ2-1	TGTGCCAGCGCGTTCGCTGAGCAGTTCTTC	CASAFAEQFF
NA	NA	TRBV5-5	TRBJ1-2	TGTGCCAGCAGCTTGGAGGAGGGGGGGATATATGGCTACACCTTC	CASSLEEGGIYGYTF
NA	NA	TRBV19	TRBJ1-2	TGTGCCAGTAGTATAGGAGGGGGATTTAACTATGGCTACACCTTC	CASSIGGGFNYGYTF
NA	NA	TRBV5-1	TRBJ2-2	TGCGCCAGCAGCCTCTCCGCGGGGTCCGGGGAGCTGTTTTTT	CASSLSAGSGELFF
NA	NA	TRBV29-1	TRBJ2-1	TGCAGCCCCGTCGACTTCTACAATGAGCAGTTCTTC	CSPVDFYNEQFF
NA	TRBD2	TRBV7-9	TRBJ2-1	TGTGCCAGCAGCCCCGCGGAACTAGCGAGGAATGAGCAGTTCTTC	CASSPAELARNEQFF
NA	NA	TRBV30	TRBJ2-1	TGTGCCTGGAGGCAGGCTAGCAGATACAATGAGCAGTTCTTC	CAWRQASRYNEQFF
once	TRBD2	TRBV20-1	TRBJ2-3	TGCAGTGCTAGTCGTCTAGCGGAGGGGCCAGATACGCAGTATTTT	CSASRLAEGPDTQYF
NA	NA	TRBV7-9	TRBJ1-2	TGTGCCAGCAGCTTAGTGACAACTTCAGGGTATGGCTACACCTTC	CASSLVTTSGYGYTF
NA	TRBD1	TRBV28	TRBJ1-4	TGTGCCAGCAGTTCCCAGACAGGGGTGAATGAAAAACTGTTTTTT	CASSSQTGVNEKLFF
NA	TRBD2	TRBV19	TRBJ2-7	TGTGCCAGTAGTATAGATTATAGGACTAGCCTTCCCGGCGAGCAGTACTTC	CASSIDYRTSLPGEQYF
NA	TRBD1	TRBV19	TRBJ2-1	TGTGCCAGTTCGCAGGGGGCTGGCTACAATGAGCAGTTCTTC	CASSQGAGYNEQFF
NA	TRBD2	TRBV11-3	TRBJ2-5	TGTGCCAGCAGCTTTGGAGGGAGCGGGAGGGCCGGGGAGACCCAGTACTTC	CASSFGGSGRAGETQYF
few	NA	TRBV5-1	TRBJ2-1	TGCGCCAGCAGCTTGGAGAGCTCCTACAATGAGCAGTTCTTC	CASSLESSYNEQFF
NA	NA	TRBV11-2	TRBJ1-5	TGTGCCAGCAGCTTAGCTGTCAATCAGCCCCAGCATTTT	CASSLAVNQPQHF
NA	TRBD1	TRBV5-6	TRBJ2-6	TGTGCCAGCAGACTCGGCCCACAGGGGGCGGGTGGGGCCAACGTCCTGACTTTC	CASRLGPQGAGGANVLTF
NA	NA	TRBV21-1	TRBJ2-1	TGTGCCAGCAGCAAAGTGGGGGGTTCCTACAATGAGCAGTTCTTC	CASSKVGGSYNEQFF
NA	NA	TRBV2	TRBJ1-4	TGTGCCAGCAGTGAAGGGACAGCCGGGGTTCAACTGTTTTTT	CASSEGTAGVQLFF
NA	TRBD2	TRBV9	TRBJ2-3	TGTGCCAGCAGCGTAGGCGGGGCGGGAGGGCTTGGCGATACGCAGTATTTT	CASSVGGAGGLGDTQYF
NA	NA	TRBV19	TRBJ2-5	TGTGCCAGTAGCCCCCACAGCTCCGAGACCCAGTACTTC	CASSPHSSETQYF
NA	NA	TRBV18	TRBJ2-1	TGTGCCAGCTCACCACAGGGGGACTCCTACAATGAGCAGTTCTTC	CASSPQGDSYNEQFF
NA	NA	TRBV5-1	TRBJ1-2	TGCGCCAGCAGCCCAGGGTATCGGGACTATGGCTACACCTTC	CASSPGYRDYGYTF
NA	TRBD2	TRBV5-1	TRBJ2-3	TGCGCCAGCAGCTGGGGGACTAGCGGGGTCCCGGATACGCAGTATTTT	CASSWGTSGVPDTQYF
once	NA	TRBV24-1	TRBJ2-1	TGTGCCACCAGTGATAATCGTAATGAGCAGTTCTTC	CATSDNRNEQFF
NA	TRBD2	TRBV7-6	TRBJ2-5	TGTGCCAGCAGCTTACGTGCGGGAGGGCCCCTGGAGACCCAGTACTTC	CASSLRAGGPLETQYF
once	NA	TRBV5-1	TRBJ2-1	TGCGCCAGCAGCTTGACAGGCCAATCCTACAATGAGCAGTTCTTC	CASSLTGQSYNEQFF
NA	NA	TRBV20-1	TRBJ1-4	TGCAGTGTCCCGTCCGCGGAAAAACTGTTTTTT	CSVPSAEKLFF
NA	NA	TRBV7-6	TRBJ1-5	TGTGCCAGCAGCTTAAGGTCAGGGAATCAGCCCCAGCATTTT	CASSLRSGNQPQHF
NA	NA	TRBV21-1	TRBJ1-1	TGTGCCAGCAGACAGGGGAGAGAGAACACTGAAGCTTTCTTT	CASRQGRENTEAFF
NA	NA	TRBV5-3	TRBJ1-3	TGTGCCAGAAGCTTTACAACAGGCCTTGGTAACAAAAACACCATATATTTT	CARSFTTGLGNKNTIYF
NA	NA	TRBV6-5	TRBJ1-2	TGTGCCAGCAGTTACCAAGGGGGTGGCTATGGCTACACCTTC	CASSYQGGGYGYTF
NA	NA	TRBV3-1/TRBV3-2	TRBJ1-1	TGTGCCAGCGCCTCGAGGGCGGGGGGTGAAGCTTTCTTT	CASASRAGGEAFF
NA	TRBD2	TRBV3-1/TRBV3-2	TRBJ2-3	TGTGCCAGCAGCCAGGGACCGGGAGGCCAGGTAGATACGCAGTATTTT	CASSQGPGGQVDTQYF
NA	NA	TRBV12-3/TRBV12-4	TRBJ2-3	TGTGCCAGCAGTTTGTTTCGAGATACGCAGTATTTT	CASSLFRDTQYF
NA	NA	TRBV11-3	TRBJ2-1	TGTGCCAGCAGCTTAGACTATGGTCCCTACAATGAGCAGTTCTTC	CASSLDYGPYNEQFF
NA	NA	TRBV25-1	TRBJ1-6	TGTGCCAGCAGTGAATCCATAGGGGATAATTCACCCCTCCACTTT	CASSESIGDNSPLHF
NA	TRBD2	TRBV24-1	TRBJ2-2	TGTGCCACCAGTGATGCGAGCGGGAGTGGAGGGGAGCTGTTTTTT	CATSDASGSGGELFF